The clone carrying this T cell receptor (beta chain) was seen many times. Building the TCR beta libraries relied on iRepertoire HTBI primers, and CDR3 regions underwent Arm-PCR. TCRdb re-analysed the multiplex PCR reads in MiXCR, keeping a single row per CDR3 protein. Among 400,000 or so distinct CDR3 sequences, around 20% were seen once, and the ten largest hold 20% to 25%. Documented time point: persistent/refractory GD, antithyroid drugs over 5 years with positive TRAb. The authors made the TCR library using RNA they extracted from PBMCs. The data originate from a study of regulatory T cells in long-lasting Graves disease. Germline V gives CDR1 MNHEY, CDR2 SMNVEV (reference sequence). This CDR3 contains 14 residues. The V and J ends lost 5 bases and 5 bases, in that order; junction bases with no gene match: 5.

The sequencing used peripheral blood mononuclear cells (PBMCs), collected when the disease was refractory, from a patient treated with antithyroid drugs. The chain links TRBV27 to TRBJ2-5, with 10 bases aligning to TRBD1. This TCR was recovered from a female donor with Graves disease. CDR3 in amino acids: CASSPGQGRETQYF. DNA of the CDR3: TGTGCCAGCAGTCCGGGACAGGGGCGGGAGACCCAGTACTTC.